This T cell receptor beta chain was captured in a study of blood T cell repertoires in COVID-19 (TCRdb year 2020). The study in broad terms: Collaborator samples came from the United States, Italy and Spain and covered acute and convalescent phases of COVID-19. A de-identified subject ID, COVID-19 status, age in years and sex were almost always included in the sample metadata. Samples were obtained from the ongoing ImmuneRACE study (first 160 participants) and from 1,254 subjects provided by 6 global collaborators. The repertoires were made available in a free public database intended to serve as a resource for research on the immune response to SARS-CoV-2. Where HLA class I and class II types were available, the types were taken from metadata supplied by the sample provider, not from assay-based typing. Subjects who had been exposed to COVID-19, were actively infected with it, or had recovered from it provided the deeply sampled blood TCRbeta repertoires that made up the dataset. The material from the prospective study consisted of cDNA or gDNA derived from T cells, B-cell-depleted T cells, or PBMCs. The paper's findings and limits, for the study overall: The amount of clinical and demographic metadata varied by source and participant and was provided uncurated.

Collaborating institutions collected whole blood in K2EDTA tubes following their own protocols. Collaborator samples were shipped for TCRbeta analysis as frozen whole blood, isolated PBMCs, or DNA extracted from either sample type. TCRbeta CDR3 regions were amplified from genomic DNA by means of the immunoSEQ Assay, a bias-controlled multiplex PCR. The original methods were these. Nucleated cell counts per sample were estimated from amplification of reference gene primers within the assay. Sequence reads were collapsed and filtered to measure the absolute abundance of every unique TCRbeta CDR3 rearrangement. For each sample, productive Simpson clonality was calculated as the square root of Simpson's diversity index over productive rearrangements. As stored in TCRdb, this immuneACCESS dataset retains in-frame rearrangements with V and J assigned. A fraction of the clones does not appear; measured against another copy, unresolved V genes explain less than half of the discrepancy, and the remainder lacks a known reason. V and J calls and clone size are as listed in that table; D and trimming were resolved from the DNA. For this sample there are about 23,000 clones; roughly 90% appear just once. Of the sample, roughly 19% falls within the top ten clones.

About this clone: This receptor's antigen is unknown. No base quality values were provided; no much bigger clone lies one nucleotide off.

This TCR was recovered from a human donor with acute or convalescent COVID-19. The donor label of this sample is uncertain. Sample: peripheral blood.

The CDR3 is CSVAGVNTEAFF. In nucleotides, the sequence is TGCAGCGTTGCGGGAGTGAACACTGAAGCTTTCTTT. The rearrangement joined TRBV29-1 to TRBJ1-1, with the D gene call left open. V is pared back by 4 bases and J by 0 bases, with 6 bases lying between the germline termini. From its cysteine to its phenylalanine, the CDR3 spans 12 amino acids. Kept here is only the CDR3 DNA, which spans 36 bases and is read in frame from base 1. CDR1 and CDR2 are drawn from the germline V gene: SQVTM, ANQGSEA.